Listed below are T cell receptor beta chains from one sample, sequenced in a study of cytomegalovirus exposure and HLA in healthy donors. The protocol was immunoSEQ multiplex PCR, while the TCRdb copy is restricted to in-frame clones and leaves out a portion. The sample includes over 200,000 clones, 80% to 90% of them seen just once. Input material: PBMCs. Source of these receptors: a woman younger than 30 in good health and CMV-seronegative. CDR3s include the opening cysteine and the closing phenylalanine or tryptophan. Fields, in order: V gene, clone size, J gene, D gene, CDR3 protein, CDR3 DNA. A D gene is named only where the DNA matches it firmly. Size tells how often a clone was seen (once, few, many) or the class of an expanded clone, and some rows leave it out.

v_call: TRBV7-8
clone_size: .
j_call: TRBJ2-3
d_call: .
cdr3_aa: CASRPRTGPDTQYF
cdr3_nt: TGTGCCAGCAGGCCACGTACAGGGCCAGATACGCAGTATTTT

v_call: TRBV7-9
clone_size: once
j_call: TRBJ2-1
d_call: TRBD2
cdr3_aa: CASTGRLAGVSYNEQFF
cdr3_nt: TGTGCCAGCACGGGTAGGCTAGCGGGAGTCTCCTACAATGAGCAGTTCTTC

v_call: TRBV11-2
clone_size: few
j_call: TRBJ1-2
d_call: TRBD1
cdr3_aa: CASRHGTGTKSGYGYTF
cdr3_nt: TGTGCCAGCAGACACGGGACAGGGACCAAGTCTGGCTATGGCTACACCTTC

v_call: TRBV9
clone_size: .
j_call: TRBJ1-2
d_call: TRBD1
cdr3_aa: CASSAEFRDRVVGYTF
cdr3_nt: TGTGCCAGCAGCGCAGAGTTCCGGGACAGGGTGGTTGGCTACACCTTC

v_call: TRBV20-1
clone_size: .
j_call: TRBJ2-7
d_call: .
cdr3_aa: CSAKPDYEQYF
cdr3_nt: TGCAGTGCAAAACCAGACTACGAGCAGTACTTC

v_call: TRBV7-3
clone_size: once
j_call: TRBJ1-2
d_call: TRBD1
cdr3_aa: CASSLGQGGYGYTF
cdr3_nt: TGTGCCAGCAGCTTGGGACAGGGAGGTTATGGCTACACCTTC

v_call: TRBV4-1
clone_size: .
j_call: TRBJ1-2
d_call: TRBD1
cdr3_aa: CASSFTGTGVSNYGYTF
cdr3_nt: TGCGCCAGCAGCTTTACCGGGACAGGGGTATCTAACTATGGCTACACCTTC

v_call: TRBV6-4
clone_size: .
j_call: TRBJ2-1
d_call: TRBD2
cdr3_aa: CASSESGGGSYNEQFF
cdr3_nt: TGTGCCAGCAGTGAATCGGGAGGGGGTTCCTACAATGAGCAGTTCTTC

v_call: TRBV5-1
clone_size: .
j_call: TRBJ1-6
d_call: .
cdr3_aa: CASSLEAGAIGSPLHF
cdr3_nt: TGCGCCAGCAGCCTCGAGGCGGGGGCGATCGGTTCACCCCTCCACTTT

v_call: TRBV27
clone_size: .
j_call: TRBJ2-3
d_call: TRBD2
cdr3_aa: CASRRTSGRITDTQYF
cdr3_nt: TGTGCCAGCAGGAGGACTAGCGGGAGAATTACAGATACGCAGTATTTT

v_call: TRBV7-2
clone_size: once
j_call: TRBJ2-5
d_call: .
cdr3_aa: CASSFSGSRETQYF
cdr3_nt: TGTGCCAGCAGCTTTTCCGGGAGCCGAGAGACCCAGTACTTC

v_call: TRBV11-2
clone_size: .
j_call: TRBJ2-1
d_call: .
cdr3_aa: CASSRPGYSYNEQFF
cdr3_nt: TGTGCCAGCAGCCGCCCGGGTTACTCCTACAATGAGCAGTTCTTC

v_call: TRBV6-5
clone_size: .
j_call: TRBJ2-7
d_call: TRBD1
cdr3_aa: CASSYSGQGPYEQYF
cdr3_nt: TGTGCCAGCAGTTACTCCGGACAGGGTCCCTACGAGCAGTACTTC

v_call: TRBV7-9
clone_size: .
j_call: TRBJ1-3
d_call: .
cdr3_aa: CASSLSGNTIYF
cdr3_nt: TGTGCCAGCAGCTTAAGCGGAAACACCATATATTTT

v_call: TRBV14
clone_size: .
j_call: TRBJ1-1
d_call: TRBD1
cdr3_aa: CASSPYRGQDTEAFF
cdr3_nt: TGTGCCAGCAGCCCGTACAGGGGGCAAGACACTGAAGCTTTCTTT

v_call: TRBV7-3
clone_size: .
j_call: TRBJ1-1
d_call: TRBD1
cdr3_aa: CASSLSRTGNTEAFF
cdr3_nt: TGTGCCAGCAGCTTATCCCGGACAGGGAACACTGAAGCTTTCTTT

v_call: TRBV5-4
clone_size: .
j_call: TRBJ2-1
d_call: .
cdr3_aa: CASSLETGRGNEQFF
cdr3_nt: TGTGCCAGCAGCTTGGAGACCGGACGGGGGAATGAGCAGTTCTTC

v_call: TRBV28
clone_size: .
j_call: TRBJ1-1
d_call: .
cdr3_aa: CASSLSQLHTEAFF
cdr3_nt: TGTGCCAGCAGTTTAAGTCAGTTACACACTGAAGCTTTCTTT

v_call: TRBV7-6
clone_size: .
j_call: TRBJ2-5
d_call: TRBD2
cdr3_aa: CASSALRGTNQKTQYF
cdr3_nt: TGTGCCAGCAGCGCTCTAAGAGGGACTAACCAAAAAACCCAGTACTTC

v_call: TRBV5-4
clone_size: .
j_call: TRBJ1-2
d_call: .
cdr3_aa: CASTTRGGGYGYTF
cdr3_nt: TGTGCCAGCACCACTCGGGGAGGGGGTTATGGCTACACCTTC

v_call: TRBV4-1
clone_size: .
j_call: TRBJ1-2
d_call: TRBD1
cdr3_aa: CASSKGLLQGAGGYTF
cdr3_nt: TGCGCCAGCAGCAAGGGGCTATTACAGGGGGCGGGCGGCTACACCTTC

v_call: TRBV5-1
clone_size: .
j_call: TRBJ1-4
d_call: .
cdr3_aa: CASSLVPQGTNEKLFF
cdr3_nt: TGCGCCAGCAGCTTGGTCCCCCAGGGAACTAATGAAAAACTGTTTTTT

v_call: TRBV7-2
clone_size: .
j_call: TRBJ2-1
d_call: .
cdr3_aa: CASSLLVGASANEQFF
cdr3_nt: TGTGCCAGCAGCTTATTAGTTGGGGCTTCTGCCAATGAGCAGTTCTTC

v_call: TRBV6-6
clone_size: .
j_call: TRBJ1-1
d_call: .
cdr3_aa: CASKEAPMNTEAFF
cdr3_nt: TGTGCCAGCAAGGAGGCACCCATGAACACTGAAGCTTTCTTT

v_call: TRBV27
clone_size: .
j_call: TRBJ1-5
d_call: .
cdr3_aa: CASSLSGRGYQPQHF
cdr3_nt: TGTGCCAGCAGTTTAAGTGGTCGGGGATATCAGCCCCAGCATTTT

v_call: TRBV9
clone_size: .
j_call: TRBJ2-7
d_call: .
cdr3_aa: CASSVEGQINEQYF
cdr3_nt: TGTGCCAGCAGCGTAGAAGGACAGATCAACGAGCAGTACTTC

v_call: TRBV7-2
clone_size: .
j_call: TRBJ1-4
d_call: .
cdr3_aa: CASSLAQMRGGNEKLFF
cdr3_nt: TGTGCCAGCAGCTTAGCTCAAATGCGGGGGGGAAATGAAAAACTGTTTTTT

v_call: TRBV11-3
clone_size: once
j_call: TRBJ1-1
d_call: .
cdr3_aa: CASSSFGYTEAFF
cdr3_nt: TGTGCCAGCAGCTCATTTGGCTACACTGAAGCTTTCTTT

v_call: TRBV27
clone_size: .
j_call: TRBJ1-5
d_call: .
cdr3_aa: CASSADSYQPQHF
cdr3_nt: TGTGCCAGCAGTGCGGACAGTTATCAGCCCCAGCATTTT

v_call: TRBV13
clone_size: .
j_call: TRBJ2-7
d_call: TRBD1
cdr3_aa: CASSLGPGQEAYEQYF
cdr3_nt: TGTGCCAGCAGCTTAGGTCCGGGACAGGAGGCCTACGAGCAGTACTTC

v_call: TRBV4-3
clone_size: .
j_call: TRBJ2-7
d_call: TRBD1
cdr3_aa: CASSQDMDRVYEQYF
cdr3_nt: TGCGCCAGCAGCCAAGACATGGACAGGGTATACGAGCAGTACTTC

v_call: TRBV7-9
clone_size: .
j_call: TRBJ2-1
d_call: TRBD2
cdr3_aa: CASSAKTGTSGSNEQFF
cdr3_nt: TGTGCCAGCAGCGCAAAGACCGGGACTAGCGGGAGTAATGAGCAGTTCTTC

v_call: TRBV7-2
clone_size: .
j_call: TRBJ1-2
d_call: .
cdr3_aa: CASSPVGGRGYTF
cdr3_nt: TGTGCCAGCAGCCCCGTGGGAGGCAGGGGCTACACCTTC

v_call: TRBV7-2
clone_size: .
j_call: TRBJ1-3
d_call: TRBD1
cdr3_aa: CASSLRTGNSGNTIYF
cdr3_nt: TGTGCCAGCAGCCTTAGGACAGGGAACTCTGGAAACACCATATATTTT

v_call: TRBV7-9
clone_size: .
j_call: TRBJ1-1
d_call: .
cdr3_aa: CASSLFIAQSNTEAFF
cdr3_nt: TGTGCCAGCAGCTTATTTATTGCACAGTCGAACACTGAAGCTTTCTTT

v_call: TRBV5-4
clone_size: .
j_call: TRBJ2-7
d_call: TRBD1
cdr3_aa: CASLAGTGMGEQYF
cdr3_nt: TGTGCCAGCCTCGCCGGGACAGGGATGGGGGAGCAGTACTTC

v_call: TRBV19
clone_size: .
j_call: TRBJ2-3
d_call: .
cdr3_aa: CASKSVSLVTDTQYF
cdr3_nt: TGTGCCAGTAAATCCGTATCCCTCGTCACAGATACGCAGTATTTT

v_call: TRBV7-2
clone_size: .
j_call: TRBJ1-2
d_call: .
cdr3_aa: CASSLRGLGDKYYGYTF
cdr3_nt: TGTGCCAGCAGCTTACGAGGGCTTGGGGACAAGTACTATGGCTACACCTTC

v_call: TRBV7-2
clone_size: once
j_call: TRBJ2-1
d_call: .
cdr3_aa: CASNYYNEQFF
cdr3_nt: TGTGCCAGCAACTACTACAATGAGCAGTTCTTC

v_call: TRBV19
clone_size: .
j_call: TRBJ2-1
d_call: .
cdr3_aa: CASMRSYNEQFF
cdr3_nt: TGTGCCAGTATGAGGTCCTACAATGAGCAGTTCTTC

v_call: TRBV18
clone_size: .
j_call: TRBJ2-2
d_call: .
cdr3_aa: CASSRQDNTGELFF
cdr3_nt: TGTGCCAGCTCCCGACAGGATAACACCGGGGAGCTGTTTTTT

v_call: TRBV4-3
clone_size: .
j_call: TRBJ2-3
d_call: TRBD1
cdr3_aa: CASSQDGQGDTQYF
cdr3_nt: TGCGCCAGCAGCCAAGATGGACAGGGAGATACGCAGTATTTT

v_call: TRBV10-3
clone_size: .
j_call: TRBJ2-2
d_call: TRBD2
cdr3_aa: CAISEAGGVTGELFF
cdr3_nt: TGTGCCATCAGTGAGGCGGGGGGGGTCACCGGGGAGCTGTTTTTT

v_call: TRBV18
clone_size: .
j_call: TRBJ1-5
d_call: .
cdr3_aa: CASSPQGLNQPQHF
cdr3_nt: TGTGCCAGCTCACCCCAGGGGCTGAATCAGCCCCAGCATTTT

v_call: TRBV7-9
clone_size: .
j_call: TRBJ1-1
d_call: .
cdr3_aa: CASSSPGTKNTEAFF
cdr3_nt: TGTGCCAGCAGCAGTCCCGGGACAAAGAACACTGAAGCTTTCTTT